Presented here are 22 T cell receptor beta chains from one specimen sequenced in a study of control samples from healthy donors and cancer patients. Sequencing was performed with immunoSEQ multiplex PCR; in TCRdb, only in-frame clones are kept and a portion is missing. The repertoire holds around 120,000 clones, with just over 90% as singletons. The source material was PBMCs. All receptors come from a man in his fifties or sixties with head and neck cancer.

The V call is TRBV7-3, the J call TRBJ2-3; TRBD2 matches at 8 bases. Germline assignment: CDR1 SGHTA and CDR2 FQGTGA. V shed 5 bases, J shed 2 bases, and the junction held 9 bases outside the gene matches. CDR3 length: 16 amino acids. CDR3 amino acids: CASSPGLVGVTDTQYF. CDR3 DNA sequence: TGTGCCAGCAGCCCGGGACTAGTGGGGGTCACAGATACGCAGTATTTT.

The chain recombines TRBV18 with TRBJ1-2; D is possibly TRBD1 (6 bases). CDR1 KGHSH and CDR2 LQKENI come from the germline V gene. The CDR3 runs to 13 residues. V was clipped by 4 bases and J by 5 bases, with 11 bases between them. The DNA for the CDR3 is TGTGCCAGCTCACAGGACAGAGAATATGGCTACACCTTC. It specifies CASSQDREYGYTF.

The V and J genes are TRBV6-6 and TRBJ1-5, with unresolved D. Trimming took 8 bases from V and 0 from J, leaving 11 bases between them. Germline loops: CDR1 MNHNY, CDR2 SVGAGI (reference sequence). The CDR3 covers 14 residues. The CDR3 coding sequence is TGTGCCAGCCGGACGGACTTTAGCAATCAGCCCCAGCATTTT. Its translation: CASRTDFSNQPQHF.

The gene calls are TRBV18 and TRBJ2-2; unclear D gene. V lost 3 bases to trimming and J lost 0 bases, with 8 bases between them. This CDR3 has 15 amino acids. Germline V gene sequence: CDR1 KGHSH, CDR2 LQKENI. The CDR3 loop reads CASSPRNTNTGELFF. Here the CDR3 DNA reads TGTGCCAGCTCACCCCGGAATACGAACACCGGGGAGCTGTTTTTT. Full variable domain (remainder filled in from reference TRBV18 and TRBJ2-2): NAGVMQNPRHLVRRRGQEARLRCSPMKGHSHVYWYRQLPEEGLKFMVYLQKENIIDESGMPKERFSAEFPKEGPSILRIQQVVRGDSAAYFCASSPRNTNTGELFFGEGSRLTVL.

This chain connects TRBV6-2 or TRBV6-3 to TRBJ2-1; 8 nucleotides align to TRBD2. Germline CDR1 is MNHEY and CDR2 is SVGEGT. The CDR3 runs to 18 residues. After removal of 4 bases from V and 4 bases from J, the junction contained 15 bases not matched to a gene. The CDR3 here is CASSSGTASSGGYNEQFF. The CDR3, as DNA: TGTGCCAGCAGTTCCGGAACAGCCTCCAGCGGGGGTTACAATGAGCAGTTCTTC.

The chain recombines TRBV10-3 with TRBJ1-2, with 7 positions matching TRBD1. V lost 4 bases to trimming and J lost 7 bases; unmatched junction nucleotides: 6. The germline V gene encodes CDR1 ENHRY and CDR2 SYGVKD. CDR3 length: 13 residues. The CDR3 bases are TGTGCCATCAGTGGAGCAGGGGGTGCTGGCTACACCTTC. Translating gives CAISGAGGAGYTF.

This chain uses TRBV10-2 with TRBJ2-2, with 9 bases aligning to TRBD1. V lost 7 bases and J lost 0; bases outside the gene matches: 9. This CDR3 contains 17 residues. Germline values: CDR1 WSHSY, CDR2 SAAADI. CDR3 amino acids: CASNVDTGGANTGELFF. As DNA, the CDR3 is TGCGCCAGCAACGTCGACACAGGGGGCGCGAACACCGGGGAGCTGTTTTTT.

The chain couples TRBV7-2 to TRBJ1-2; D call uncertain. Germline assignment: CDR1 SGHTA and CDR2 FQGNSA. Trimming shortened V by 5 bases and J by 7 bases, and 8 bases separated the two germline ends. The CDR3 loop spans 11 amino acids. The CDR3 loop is CASSPFAGYTF. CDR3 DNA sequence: TGTGCCAGCAGCCCCTTTGCTGGCTACACCTTC. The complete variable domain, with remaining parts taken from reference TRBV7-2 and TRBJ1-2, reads GAGVSQSPSNKVTEKGKDVELRCDPISGHTALYWYRQSLGQGLEFLIYFQGNSAPDKSGLPSDRFSAERTGGSVSTLTIQRTQQEDSAVYLCASSPFAGYTFGSGTRLTVV.

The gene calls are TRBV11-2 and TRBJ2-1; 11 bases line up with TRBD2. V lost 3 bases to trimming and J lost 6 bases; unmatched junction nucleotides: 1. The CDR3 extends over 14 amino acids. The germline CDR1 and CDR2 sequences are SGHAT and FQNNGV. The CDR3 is CASSFSGGGNEQFF. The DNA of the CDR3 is TGTGCCAGCAGCTTTAGCGGGGGGGGCAATGAGCAGTTCTTC.

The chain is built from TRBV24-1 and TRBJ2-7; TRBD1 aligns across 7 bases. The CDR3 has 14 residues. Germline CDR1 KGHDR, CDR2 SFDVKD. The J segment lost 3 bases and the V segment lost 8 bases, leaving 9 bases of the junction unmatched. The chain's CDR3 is CATTLDRPLYEQYF. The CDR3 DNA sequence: TGTGCCACCACCCTGGACAGGCCCCTCTACGAGCAGTACTTC.

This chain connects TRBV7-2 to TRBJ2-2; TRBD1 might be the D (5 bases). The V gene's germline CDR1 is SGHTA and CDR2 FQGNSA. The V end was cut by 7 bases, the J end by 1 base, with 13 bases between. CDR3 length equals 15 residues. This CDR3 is CASTFLGLNTGELFF. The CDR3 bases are TGTGCCAGCACCTTCTTGGGGCTGAACACCGGGGAGCTGTTTTTT.

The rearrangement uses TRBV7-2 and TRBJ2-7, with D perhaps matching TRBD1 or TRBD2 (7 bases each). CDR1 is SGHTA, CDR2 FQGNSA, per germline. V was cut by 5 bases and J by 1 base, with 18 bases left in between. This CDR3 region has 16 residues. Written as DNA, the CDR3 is TGTGCCAGCAGCGGGAGGGGGCAGGGGCCTTCCTACGAGCAGTACTTC. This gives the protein CASSGRGQGPSYEQYF.

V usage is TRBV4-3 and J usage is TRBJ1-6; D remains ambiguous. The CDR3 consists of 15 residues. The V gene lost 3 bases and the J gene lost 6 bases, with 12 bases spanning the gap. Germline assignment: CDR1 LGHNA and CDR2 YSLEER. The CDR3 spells CASSQHPEGNSPLHF. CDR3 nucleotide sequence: TGCGCCAGCAGCCAGCATCCCGAGGGTAATTCACCCCTCCACTTT.

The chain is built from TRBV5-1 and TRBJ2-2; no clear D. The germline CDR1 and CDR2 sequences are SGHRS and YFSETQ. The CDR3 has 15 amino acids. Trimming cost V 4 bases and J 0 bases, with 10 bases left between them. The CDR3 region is CASSPTLANTGELFF. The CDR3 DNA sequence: TGCGCCAGCAGCCCCACACTCGCGAACACCGGGGAGCTGTTTTTT.

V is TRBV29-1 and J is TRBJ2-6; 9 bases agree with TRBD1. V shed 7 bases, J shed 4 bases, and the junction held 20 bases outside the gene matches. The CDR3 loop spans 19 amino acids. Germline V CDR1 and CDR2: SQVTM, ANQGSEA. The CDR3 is CSAQTNPGQGVRGANVLTF. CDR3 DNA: TGCAGCGCTCAGACCAACCCGGGACAGGGAGTAAGGGGGGCCAACGTCCTGACTTTC. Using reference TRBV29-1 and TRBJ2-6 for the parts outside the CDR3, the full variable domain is SAVISQKPSRDICQRGTSLTIQCQVDSQVTMMFWYRQQPGQSLTLIATANQGSEATYESGFVIDKFPISRPNLTFSTLTVSNMSPEDSSIYLCSAQTNPGQGVRGANVLTFGAGSRLTVL.

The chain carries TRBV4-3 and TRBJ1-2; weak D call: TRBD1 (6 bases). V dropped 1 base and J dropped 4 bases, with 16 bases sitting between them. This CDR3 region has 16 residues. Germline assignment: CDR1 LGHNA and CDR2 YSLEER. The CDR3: CASSQVTGALSYGYTF. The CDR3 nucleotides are TGCGCCAGCAGCCAAGTAACGGGGGCGTTGAGCTATGGCTACACCTTC.

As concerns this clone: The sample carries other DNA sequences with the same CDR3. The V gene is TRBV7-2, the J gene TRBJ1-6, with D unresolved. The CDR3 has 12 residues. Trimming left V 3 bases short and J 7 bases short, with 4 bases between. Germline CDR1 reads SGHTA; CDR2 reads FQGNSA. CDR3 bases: TGTGCCAGCAGCTTGTTGAATTCACCCCTCCACTTT. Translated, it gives CASSLLNSPLHF.

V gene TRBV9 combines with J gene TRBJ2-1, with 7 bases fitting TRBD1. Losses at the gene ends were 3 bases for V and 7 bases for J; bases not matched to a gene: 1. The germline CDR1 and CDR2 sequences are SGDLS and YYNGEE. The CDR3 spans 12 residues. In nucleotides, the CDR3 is TGTGCCAGCAGCGCGACAGGGAATGAGCAGTTCTTC. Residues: CASSATGNEQFF.

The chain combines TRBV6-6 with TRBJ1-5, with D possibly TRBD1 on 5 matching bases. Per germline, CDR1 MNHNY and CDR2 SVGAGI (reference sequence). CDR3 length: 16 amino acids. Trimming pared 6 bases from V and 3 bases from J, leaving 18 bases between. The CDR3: CASSTAGTLDNQPQHF. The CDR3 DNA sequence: TGTGCCAGCAGCACCGCAGGGACGTTAGACAATCAGCCCCAGCATTTT.

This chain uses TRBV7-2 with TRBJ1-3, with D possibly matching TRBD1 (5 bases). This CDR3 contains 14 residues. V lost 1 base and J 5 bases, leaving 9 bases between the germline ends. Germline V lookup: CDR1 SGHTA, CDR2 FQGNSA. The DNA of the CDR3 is TGTGCCAGCAGCTTAGGACAGAGTCGAAACACCATATATTTT. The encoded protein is CASSLGQSRNTIYF.

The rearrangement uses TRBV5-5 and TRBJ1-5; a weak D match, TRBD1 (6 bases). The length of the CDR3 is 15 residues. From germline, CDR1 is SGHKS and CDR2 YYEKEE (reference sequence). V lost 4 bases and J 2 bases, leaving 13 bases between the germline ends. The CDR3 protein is CASSPTGYGNQPQHF. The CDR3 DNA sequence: TGTGCCAGCAGCCCCACAGGGTATGGCAATCAGCCCCAGCATTTT.

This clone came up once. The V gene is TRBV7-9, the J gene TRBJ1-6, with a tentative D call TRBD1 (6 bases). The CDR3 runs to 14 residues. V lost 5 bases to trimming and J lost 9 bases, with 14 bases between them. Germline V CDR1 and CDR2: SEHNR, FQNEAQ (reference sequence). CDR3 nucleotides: TGTGCCAGCAGCCTGAGACAGGAAGGTTCACCCCTCCACTTT. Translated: CASSLRQEGSPLHF.